Listed here are 18 T cell receptor beta chains from one sample, sequenced in a study of cytomegalovirus exposure and HLA in healthy donors. The PCR ran on 60 Vbeta and 13 Jbeta primers. Sequencing used immunoSEQ multiplex PCR; TCRdb keeps in-frame clones, though not all of them. The sample lists 150,000 to 200,000 clones, 75% to 90% occurring once. Sequenced material: PBMCs. The receptors stem from a woman younger than 35 in good health and CMV-seronegative.

This sequence joins TRBV7-6 and TRBJ1-2, with 12 bases aligning to TRBD1. Germline CDR1 SGHVS, CDR2 FNYEAQ. V was clipped by 2 bases and J by 3 bases; unmatched bases: 7. This CDR3 spans 17 amino acids. The CDR3 DNA reads as TGTGCCAGCAGCTTATACCTCGGGACAGGGGGCGACTATGGCTACACCTTC. This sequence encodes CASSLYLGTGGDYGYTF. The variable domain in full, completed from reference TRBV7-6 and TRBJ1-2, reads GAGVSQSPRYKVTKRGQDVALRCDPISGHVSLYWYRQALGQGPEFLTYFNYEAQQDKSGLPNDRFSAERPEGSISTLTIQRTEQRDSAMYRCASSLYLGTGGDYGYTFGSGTRLTVV.

This clone was detected a few times. The chain links TRBV19 to TRBJ1-3; D perhaps matches TRBD1 (5 bases). Germline V gene data show CDR1 as LNHDA and CDR2 as SQIVND (reference sequence). The CDR3 runs to 14 residues. With 10 bases removed from V and 1 base from J, the gap between germline ends came to 14 bases. The CDR3 sequence is CATDSPQSGNTIYF. Written as DNA, the CDR3 is TGTGCCACCGACAGTCCCCAGTCTGGAAACACCATATATTTT.

V and J are TRBV4-1 and TRBJ1-5, with 9 bases aligning to TRBD1. Germline loops: CDR1 MGHRA, CDR2 YSYEKL. This CDR3 region has 15 residues. The trim removed 3 bases at V and 4 bases at J, leaving 4 bases unmatched. For the CDR3, the DNA is TGCGCCAGCAGCCAGGGACAGGGCTCGAATCAGCCCCAGCATTTT. Its translation: CASSQGQGSNQPQHF.

This clone was counted between two and nine times. The chain combines TRBV7-3 with TRBJ2-3, with D unresolved. V lost 5 bases and J lost 0, with 6 bases in between. Germline V CDR1 and CDR2: SGHTA, FQGTGA. The CDR3 has 13 residues. CDR3 region: CASSPHSTDTQYF. The CDR3 bases are TGTGCCAGCAGCCCACATAGCACAGATACGCAGTATTTT.

The chain recombines TRBV18 with TRBJ1-4; D not certain. This CDR3 spans 14 amino acids. V was pared by 3 bases and J by 8 bases, with 13 bases between. The germline CDR1 and CDR2 sequences are KGHSH and LQKENI. Here the CDR3 DNA reads TGTGCCAGCTCACCGACAAATATGGGCGAAAAACTGTTTTTT. Translation gives CASSPTNMGEKLFF.

CDR3 bases: TGCAGCGTTGAAAAGCGGGGGGACAATGAGCAGTTCTTC. As protein: CSVEKRGDNEQFF. The J gene is TRBJ2-1, the V gene TRBV29-1; 9 bases align to TRBD2. Germline CDR1 SQVTM, CDR2 ANQGSEA. The CDR3 runs 13 residues. V was clipped by 2 bases and J by 5 bases; unmatched bases: 1.

This clone has more than one count but fewer than ten. This sequence joins TRBV23-1 and TRBJ1-1; perhaps TRBD1 as D (6 bases). TRBV23-1 is placed among ORFs of uncertain function. V lost 7 bases, J lost 8 bases, and 26 bases lay in between. The CDR3 is 16 amino acids. CDR3 sequence (DNA): TGCGCCAGCAACTCAAGTCCCGGACAGCTTCAATGGGAAGCTTTCTTT. It yields the protein CASNSSPGQLQWEAFF.

This sequence joins TRBV6-4 and TRBJ2-1; a weak D match, TRBD2 (5 bases). Germline lookup yields CDR1 MRHNA and CDR2 SNTAGT. The CDR3 is made up of 14 amino acids. Trimming cost V 5 bases and J 5 bases, with 13 bases left between them. The CDR3 DNA reads TGTGCCAGCAGTACAAGCGGCGATAACAATGAGCAGTTCTTC. Its translation: CASSTSGDNNEQFF.

The CDR3 protein is CASSHRTDLAKNIQYF. The CDR3 DNA sequence: TGTGCCAGCAGCCATCGGACAGATTTAGCCAAAAACATTCAGTACTTC. This chain connects TRBV7-9 to TRBJ2-4; D may be TRBD1 (6 bases). Germline V gene lookup returns CDR1 SEHNR and CDR2 FQNEAQ (reference sequence). The V end lost 5 bases, the J end lost 0 bases, and 14 bases lay between the germline ends. The CDR3 is made up of 16 amino acids.

This clone occurred a few times. This sequence joins TRBV9 and TRBJ2-3, with a possible D match to TRBD2 (5 bases). Trimming shortened V by 3 bases and J by 0 bases, and 11 bases separated the two germline ends. The V gene's germline CDR1 is SGDLS and CDR2 YYNGEE. This CDR3 contains 15 residues. The CDR3 bases are TGTGCCAGCAGCGCTGAAATAGCGAGCACAGATACGCAGTATTTT. It yields the protein CASSAEIASTDTQYF.

The V and J genes are TRBV7-8 and TRBJ1-1; D might be TRBD1 (6 bases). There are 13 residues in the CDR3. CDR1 is SGHVS, CDR2 FQNEAQ, per germline. V lost 8 bases to trimming and J lost 11 bases, with 21 bases between them. CDR3 loop: CASSTYVGDTAFF. The CDR3 DNA sequence: TGTGCCAGCTCAACCTATGTCGGGGACACGGCTTTCTTT.

This chain connects TRBV29-1 to TRBJ2-2, with D uncertain. There are 13 residues in the CDR3. Germline CDR1 and CDR2: SQVTM and ANQGSEA. V was cut by 7 bases and J by 5 bases, with 14 bases left in between. The CDR3 region is CSAQLQRTGELFF. The CDR3 region has the DNA TGCAGCGCCCAATTACAAAGAACCGGGGAGCTGTTTTTT.

This clone was seen a few times. The chain employs TRBV30 and TRBJ2-7, with 11 bases fitting TRBD2. Trimming cost V 0 bases and J 3 bases; bases outside gene matches: 7. This CDR3 contains 16 residues. Germline CDR1 reads GTSNPN; CDR2 reads SVGIG (reference sequence). CDR3 loop: CAWSVLGTSGSYEQYF. DNA of the CDR3: TGTGCCTGGAGTGTACTTGGAACTAGCGGGAGCTACGAGCAGTACTTC.

CDR3 nucleotide sequence: TGTGCTGGAAGGAGGGACCTTAATTCACCCCTCCACTTT. It codes for CAGRRDLNSPLHF. The chain combines TRBV6-1 with TRBJ1-6; tentative D call: TRBD1 (5 bases). Germline CDR1 is MNHNS and CDR2 is SASEGT. The CDR3 is 13 residues long.

The chain is built from TRBV7-3 and TRBJ2-1; TRBD1 matches 9 bases. CDR3 length: 15 residues. V lost 3 bases and J lost 1; bases outside the gene matches: 1. CDR1 and CDR2 from the germline V gene are SGHTA and FQGTGA. The CDR3 DNA follows: TGTGCCAGCAGCTTGGGACAGGGTTCCTACAATGAGCAGTTCTTC. Translation gives CASSLGQGSYNEQFF.

This chain joins TRBV30 and TRBJ2-7; TRBD2 might be the D (5 bases). Germline values: CDR1 GTSNPN, CDR2 SVGIG (reference sequence). This CDR3 is 13 amino acids long. The V end lost 2 bases, the J end lost 5 bases, and 13 bases lay between the germline ends. The CDR3 is CAWSRRAGDEQYF. CDR3 bases: TGTGCCTGGAGTCGGAGAGCCGGGGACGAGCAGTACTTC. The variable domain in full, completed from reference TRBV30 and TRBJ2-7, reads SQTIHQWPATLVQPVGSPLSLECTVEGTSNPNLYWYRQAAGRGLQLLFYSVGIGQISSEVPQNLSASRPQDRQFILSSKKLLLSDSGFYLCAWSRRAGDEQYFGPGTRLTVT.

The chain links TRBV5-1 to TRBJ2-2; 15 bases map to TRBD2. Germline CDR1 and CDR2: SGHRS and YFSETQ. With 4 bases clipped from V and 9 bases from J, the junction kept 7 bases outside the gene matches. This CDR3 is built from 16 residues. The chain's CDR3 is CASSPGTSGRIWELFF. The CDR3 DNA reads as TGCGCCAGCAGCCCAGGGACTAGCGGGAGGATCTGGGAGCTGTTTTTT.

CDR3 nucleotides: TGTGCCAGCAGTCTGGACAGGGGAGACGAGCAGTACTTC. It translates to CASSLDRGDEQYF. The rearrangement links TRBV27 to TRBJ2-7; 9 nucleotides align to TRBD1. The J segment lost 5 bases and the V segment lost 5 bases, leaving 4 bases of the junction unmatched. Germline-derived CDR1 and CDR2 are MNHEY and SMNVEV (reference sequence). The CDR3 sequence is 13 residues long.